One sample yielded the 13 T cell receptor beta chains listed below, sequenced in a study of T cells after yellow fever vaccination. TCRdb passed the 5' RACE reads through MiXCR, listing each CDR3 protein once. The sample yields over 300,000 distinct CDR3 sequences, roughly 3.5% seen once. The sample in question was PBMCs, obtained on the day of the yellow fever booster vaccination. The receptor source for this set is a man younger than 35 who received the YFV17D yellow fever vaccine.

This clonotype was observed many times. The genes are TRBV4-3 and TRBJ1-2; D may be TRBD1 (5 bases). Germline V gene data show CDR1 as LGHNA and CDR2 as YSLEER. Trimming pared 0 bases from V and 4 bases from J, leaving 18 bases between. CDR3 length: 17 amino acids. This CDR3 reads CASSQDRPGRNFYGYTF. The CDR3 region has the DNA TGCGCCAGCAGCCAAGACAGACCGGGACGGAACTTCTATGGCTACACCTTC.

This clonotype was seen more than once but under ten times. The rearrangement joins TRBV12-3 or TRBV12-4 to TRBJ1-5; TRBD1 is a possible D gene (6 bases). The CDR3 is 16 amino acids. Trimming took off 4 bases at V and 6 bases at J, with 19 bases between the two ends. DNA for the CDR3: TGTGCCAGCAGTTCTCAGGGGTTTGTGTCTAGTCAGCCCCAGCATTTT. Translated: CASSSQGFVSSQPQHF.

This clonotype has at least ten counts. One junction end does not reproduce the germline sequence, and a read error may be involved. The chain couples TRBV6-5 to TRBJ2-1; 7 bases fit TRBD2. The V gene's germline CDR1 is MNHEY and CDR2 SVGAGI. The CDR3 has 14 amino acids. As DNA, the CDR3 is TGTGCCAGCAGCCCCGCAGGACTAGTTATAGTAAGGATCTTC. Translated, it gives CASSPAGLVIVRIF.

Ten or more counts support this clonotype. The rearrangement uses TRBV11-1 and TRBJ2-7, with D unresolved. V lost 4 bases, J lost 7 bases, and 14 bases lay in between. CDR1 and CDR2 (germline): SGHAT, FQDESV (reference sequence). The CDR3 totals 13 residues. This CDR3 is CASSSRLAREQYF. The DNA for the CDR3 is TGTGCCAGCAGCTCCAGGTTAGCTCGGGAGCAGTACTTC.

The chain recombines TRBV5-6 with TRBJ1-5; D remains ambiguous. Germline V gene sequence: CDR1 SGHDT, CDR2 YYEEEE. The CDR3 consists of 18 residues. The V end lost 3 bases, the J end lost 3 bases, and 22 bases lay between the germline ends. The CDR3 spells CASSSIDILRPTNQPQHF. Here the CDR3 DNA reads TGTGCCAGCAGCTCGATAGATATCCTTAGGCCCACCAATCAGCCCCAGCATTTT.

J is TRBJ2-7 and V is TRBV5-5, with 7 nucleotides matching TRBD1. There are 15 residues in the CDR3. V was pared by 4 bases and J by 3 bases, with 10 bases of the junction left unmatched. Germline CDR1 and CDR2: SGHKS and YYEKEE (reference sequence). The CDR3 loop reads CASSIRGQPIYEQYV. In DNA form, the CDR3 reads TGTGCCAGCAGCATACGGGGACAGCCTATCTACGAGCAGTACGTC.

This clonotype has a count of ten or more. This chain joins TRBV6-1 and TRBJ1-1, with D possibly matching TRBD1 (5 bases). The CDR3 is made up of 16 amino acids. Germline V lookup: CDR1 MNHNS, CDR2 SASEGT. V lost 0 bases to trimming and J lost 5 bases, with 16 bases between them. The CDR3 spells CASSEAVRGVRTEAFF. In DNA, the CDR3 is TGTGCCAGCAGTGAAGCTGTAAGGGGTGTAAGGACTGAAGCTTTCTTT.

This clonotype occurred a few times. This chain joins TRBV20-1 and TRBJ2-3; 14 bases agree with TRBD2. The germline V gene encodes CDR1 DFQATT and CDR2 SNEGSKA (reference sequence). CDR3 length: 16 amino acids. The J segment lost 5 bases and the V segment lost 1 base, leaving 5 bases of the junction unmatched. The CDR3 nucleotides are TGCAGTGCTAGAGCGACTAGCGGGGGGGCCTTAGATACGCAGTATTTT. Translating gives CSARATSGGALDTQYF.

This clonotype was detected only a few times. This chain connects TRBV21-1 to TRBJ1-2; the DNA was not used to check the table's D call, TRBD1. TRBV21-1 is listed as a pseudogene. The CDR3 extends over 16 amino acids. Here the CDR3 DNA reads TGTGCCAGCAGCAAGGGCAGGGGGCCGGGTAACTATGGCTACACCTTC. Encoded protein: CASSKGRGPGNYGYTF.

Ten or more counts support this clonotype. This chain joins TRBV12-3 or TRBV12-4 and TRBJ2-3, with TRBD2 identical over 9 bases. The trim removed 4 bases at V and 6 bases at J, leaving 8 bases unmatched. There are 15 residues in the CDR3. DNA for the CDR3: TGTGCCAGCAGTTCCTCTAGCGGGGCCGGGGATACGCAGTATTTT. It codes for CASSSSSGAGDTQYF.

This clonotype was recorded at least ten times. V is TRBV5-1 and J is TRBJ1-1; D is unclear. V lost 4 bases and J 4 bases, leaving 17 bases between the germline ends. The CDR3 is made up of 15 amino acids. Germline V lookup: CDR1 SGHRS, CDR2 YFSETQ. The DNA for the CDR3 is TGCGCCAGCAGCCAGGAGGCGGTTGGGGTCACTGAAGCTTTCTTT. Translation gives CASSQEAVGVTEAFF. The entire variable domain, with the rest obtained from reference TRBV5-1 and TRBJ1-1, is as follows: KAGVTQTPRYLIKTRGQQVTLSCSPISGHRSVSWYQQTPGQGLQFLFEYFSETQRNKGNFPGRFSGRQFSNSRSEMNVSTLELGDSALYLCASSQEAVGVTEAFFGQGTRLTVV.

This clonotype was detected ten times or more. The CDR3 sequence: CSASGPRRPYEQYF. CDR3 DNA: TGCAGTGCGAGTGGGCCCAGGAGGCCCTACGAGCAGTACTTC. The chain joins TRBV20-1 to TRBJ2-7, with D maybe TRBD2 (5 bases). The V gene's germline CDR1 is DFQATT and CDR2 SNEGSKA (reference sequence). The V end was cut by 6 bases, the J end by 2 bases, with 17 bases between. This CDR3 is 14 amino acids long.

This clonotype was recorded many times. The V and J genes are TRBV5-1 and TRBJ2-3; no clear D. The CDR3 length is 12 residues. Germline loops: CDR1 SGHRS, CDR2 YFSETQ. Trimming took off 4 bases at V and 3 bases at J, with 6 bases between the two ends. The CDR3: CASSQETDTQYF. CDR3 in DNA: TGCGCCAGCAGCCAGGAGACAGATACGCAGTATTTT.